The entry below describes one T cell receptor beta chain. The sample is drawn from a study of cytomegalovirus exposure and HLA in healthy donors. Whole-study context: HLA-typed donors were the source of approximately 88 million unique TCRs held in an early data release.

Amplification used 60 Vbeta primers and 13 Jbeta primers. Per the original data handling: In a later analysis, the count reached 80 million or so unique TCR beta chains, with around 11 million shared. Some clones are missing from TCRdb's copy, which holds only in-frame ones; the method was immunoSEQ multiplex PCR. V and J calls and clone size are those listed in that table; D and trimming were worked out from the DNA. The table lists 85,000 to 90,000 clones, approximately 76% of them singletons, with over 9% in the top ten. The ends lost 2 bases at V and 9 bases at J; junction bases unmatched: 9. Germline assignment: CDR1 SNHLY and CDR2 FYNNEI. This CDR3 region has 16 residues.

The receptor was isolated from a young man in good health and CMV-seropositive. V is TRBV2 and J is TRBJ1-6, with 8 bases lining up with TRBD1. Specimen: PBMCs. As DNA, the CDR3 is TGTGCCAGCAGTGAATCCCAGGGGGCGCCTGGTTCACCCCTCCACTTT. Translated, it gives CASSESQGAPGSPLHF.